This is a list of T cell receptor beta chains from one sample in a study of cytomegalovirus exposure and HLA in healthy donors. The data were produced by immunoSEQ multiplex PCR, yet TCRdb's version contains in-frame clones alone and is incomplete. The sample gives roughly 90,000 clones, roughly 85% of which show up once; roughly 20% is in the top ten. Sequencing was performed on PBMCs. The receptors here all came from a man younger than 30 in good health and CMV-seropositive. Each CDR3 is given with its conserved first and last residue. The D gene is left open where the match is weak. Clone sizes are given selectively: once, few, many, or a class where the clone is expanded.

V,size,length,D,J,CDR3,DNA
TRBV27,-,13,TRBD1,TRBJ2-1,CASRPTGEREQFF,TGTGCCAGCAGACCGACAGGGGAAAGAGAGCAGTTCTTC
TRBV27,once,14,-,TRBJ1-1,CASSFWPLNTEAFF,TGTGCCAGCAGTTTCTGGCCGCTTAACACTGAAGCTTTCTTT
TRBV7-9,-,14,-,TRBJ2-1,CASSPQTVHNEQFF,TGTGCCAGCAGCCCACAGACAGTTCACAATGAGCAGTTCTTC
TRBV7-9,few,16,TRBD1,TRBJ2-5,CASSLVGTGVQETQYF,TGTGCCAGCAGCTTAGTTGGGACAGGAGTCCAAGAGACCCAGTACTTC
TRBV11-3,-,15,-,TRBJ2-2,CASSLGVRDTGELFF,TGTGCCAGCAGCTTAGGGGTCAGGGACACCGGGGAGCTGTTTTTT
TRBV30,once,15,TRBD1,TRBJ1-5,CAWSVLGGAGQPQHF,TGTGCCTGGAGTGTACTAGGGGGCGCGGGTCAGCCCCAGCATTTT
TRBV20-1,once,11,-,TRBJ2-7,CSGLDLAEQYF,TGCAGTGGACTAGACTTGGCCGAGCAGTACTTC
TRBV19,-,13,-,TRBJ1-1,CASSVQRDTEAFF,TGTGCCAGTAGCGTACAGCGGGACACTGAAGCTTTCTTT
TRBV27,few,15,TRBD2,TRBJ2-3,CASTGLAGPPDTQYF,TGTGCCAGCACAGGGCTAGCGGGACCCCCAGATACGCAGTATTTT
TRBV30,-,14,-,TRBJ2-3,CAWSRAGVTDTQYF,TGTGCCTGGTCGAGAGCGGGCGTCACAGATACGCAGTATTTT
TRBV12-5,-,13,-,TRBJ2-5,CASSRGSRETQYF,TGTGCTAGTAGCCGGGGGAGTAGGGAGACCCAGTACTTC
TRBV11-2,-,13,-,TRBJ2-1,CASGGTGLYEQFF,TGTGCCAGCGGAGGTACTGGGTTGTATGAGCAGTTCTTC
TRBV9,-,14,TRBD1,TRBJ1-2,CASSAPTGGYGYTF,TGTGCCAGCAGCGCCCCCACAGGGGGCTATGGCTACACCTTC
TRBV18,-,16,TRBD2,TRBJ2-2,CASSFGLAGAVGELFF,TGTGCCAGCTCATTCGGACTAGCGGGAGCGGTCGGGGAGCTGTTTTTT
TRBV30,-,13,-,TRBJ1-1,CAWSASLNTEAFF,TGTGCCTGGAGTGCCAGTTTGAACACTGAAGCTTTCTTT
TRBV10-3,-,17,TRBD2,TRBJ2-1,CAISSPSGSPYLNEQFF,TGTGCCATCAGCTCACCTAGCGGGAGTCCTTATTTGAATGAGCAGTTCTTC
TRBV28,-,17,TRBD1,TRBJ1-5,CASRTYSGTGENQPQHF,TGTGCCAGCAGAACATATTCCGGGACAGGGGAGAATCAGCCCCAGCATTTT
TRBV5-6,-,15,-,TRBJ2-6,CASSPWAAGANVLTF,TGTGCCAGCAGCCCTTGGGCAGCTGGGGCCAACGTCCTGACTTTC
TRBV13,-,15,-,TRBJ1-4,CASSRGGGRNEKLFF,TGTGCCAGCAGCCGCGGCGGGGGTAGGAATGAAAAACTGTTTTTT
TRBV25-1,-,18,TRBD2,TRBJ2-3,CASSGGGGPIRGTDTQYF,TGTGCCAGCAGCGGGGGGGGTGGCCCCATAAGGGGCACAGATACGCAGTATTTT
TRBV11-3,-,17,TRBD1,TRBJ2-6,CASRNDRVLPGANVLTF,TGTGCCAGCAGGAACGACAGGGTCCTGCCTGGGGCCAACGTCCTGACTTTC
TRBV5-4,-,15,TRBD2,TRBJ2-1,CASSFGLAGGDEQFF,TGTGCCAGCAGCTTTGGGCTAGCGGGAGGCGATGAGCAGTTCTTC
TRBV7-2,-,15,-,TRBJ2-5,CASSPLVQYQETQYF,TGTGCCAGCAGCCCGCTAGTGCAGTACCAAGAGACCCAGTACTTC
TRBV9,few,16,TRBD1,TRBJ1-4,CASSDRSGTGSEKLFF,TGTGCCAGCAGCGATAGGAGCGGGACAGGGAGTGAAAAACTGTTTTTT
TRBV6-5,once,15,-,TRBJ2-3,CASSYGAGATDTQYF,TGTGCCAGCAGTTACGGGGCAGGGGCCACAGATACGCAGTATTTT
TRBV7-9,once,15,TRBD1,TRBJ2-5,CASSAGQGGRETQYF,TGTGCCAGCAGCGCCGGACAGGGAGGAAGGGAGACCCAGTACTTC
TRBV6-1,few,14,-,TRBJ1-2,CASRALTGLAGYTF,TGTGCCAGCAGGGCGCTGACAGGATTAGCTGGCTACACCTTC
TRBV5-6,-,15,TRBD1,TRBJ2-3,CASSLAGQSTDTQYF,TGTGCCAGCAGCTTGGCGGGACAGAGCACAGATACGCAGTATTTT
TRBV27,-,15,-,TRBJ1-4,CASSLGGLGNEKLFF,TGTGCCAGCAGCCTAGGGGGATTGGGTAATGAAAAACTGTTTTTT
TRBV30,-,16,TRBD2,TRBJ2-1,CAWSEAAGGPLNEQFF,TGTGCCTGGAGCGAAGCAGCGGGAGGGCCGTTGAATGAGCAGTTCTTC
TRBV5-1,few,13,TRBD1,TRBJ2-5,CASRWTGSETQYF,TGCGCCAGCCGATGGACAGGATCAGAGACCCAGTACTTC
TRBV28,-,15,TRBD2,TRBJ2-3,CASTSSGASTDTQYF,TGTGCCAGCACCTCCAGCGGGGCTAGCACAGATACGCAGTATTTT
TRBV5-4,-,15,TRBD1,TRBJ1-4,CASSTSGGLNEKLFF,TGTGCCAGCAGCACCTCAGGGGGCCTAAATGAAAAACTGTTTTTT
TRBV7-6,few,15,TRBD1,TRBJ2-2,CASSFAGGETGELFF,TGTGCCAGCAGCTTCGCAGGGGGCGAGACCGGGGAGCTGTTTTTT
TRBV28,-,14,TRBD1,TRBJ2-7,CASRLPDRAYEQYF,TGTGCCAGCAGACTCCCGGACAGGGCCTACGAGCAGTACTTC
TRBV19,-,15,TRBD1,TRBJ1-1,CASSIVRQGNTEAFF,TGTGCCAGTAGTATAGTACGACAGGGGAACACTGAAGCTTTCTTT
TRBV11-2,once,13,-,TRBJ2-7,CASSYQQAYEQYF,TGTGCCAGCAGTTATCAACAGGCCTACGAGCAGTACTTC
TRBV30,-,14,-,TRBJ2-5,CAWSLDSRQETQYF,TGTGCCTGGAGTCTTGACAGCCGCCAAGAGACCCAGTACTTC
TRBV28,-,14,-,TRBJ2-1,CASSLRTSYNEQFF,TGTGCCAGCAGTTTAAGGACATCTTACAATGAGCAGTTCTTC
TRBV7-9,-,13,-,TRBJ2-1,CASSPPGNNEQFF,TGTGCCAGCAGCCCCCCGGGGAACAATGAGCAGTTCTTC
TRBV29-1,-,15,TRBD1,TRBJ2-1,CSVEDPGQGLDEQFF,TGCAGCGTTGAAGATCCGGGACAGGGGTTGGATGAGCAGTTCTTC
TRBV5-4,-,14,-,TRBJ1-2,CASSLFDRNYGYTF,TGTGCCAGCAGCTTGTTTGACAGAAACTATGGCTACACCTTC
TRBV27,-,16,TRBD2,TRBJ2-7,CASRKESGSGFGEQYF,TGTGCCAGCAGGAAGGAGAGCGGGAGCGGGTTCGGCGAGCAGTACTTC